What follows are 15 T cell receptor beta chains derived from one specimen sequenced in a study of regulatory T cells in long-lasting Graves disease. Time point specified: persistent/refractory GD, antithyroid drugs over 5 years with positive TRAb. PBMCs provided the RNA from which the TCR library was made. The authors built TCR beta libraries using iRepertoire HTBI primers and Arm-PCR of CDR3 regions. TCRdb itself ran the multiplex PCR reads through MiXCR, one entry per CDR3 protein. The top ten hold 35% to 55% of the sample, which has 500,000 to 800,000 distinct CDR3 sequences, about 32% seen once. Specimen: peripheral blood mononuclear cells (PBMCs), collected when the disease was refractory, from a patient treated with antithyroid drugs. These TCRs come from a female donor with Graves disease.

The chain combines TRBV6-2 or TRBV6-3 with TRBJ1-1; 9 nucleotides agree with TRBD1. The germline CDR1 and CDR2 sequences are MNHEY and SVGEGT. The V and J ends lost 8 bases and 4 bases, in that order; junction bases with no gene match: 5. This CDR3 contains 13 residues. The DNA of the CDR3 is TGTGCCAGCGGGACAGGGTCTGGCACTGAAGCTTTCTTT. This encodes CASGTGSGTEAFF.

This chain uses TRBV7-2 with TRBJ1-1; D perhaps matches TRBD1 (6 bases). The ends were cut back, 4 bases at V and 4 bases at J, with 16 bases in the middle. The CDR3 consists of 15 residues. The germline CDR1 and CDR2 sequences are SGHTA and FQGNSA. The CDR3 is CASSSGTFSGTEAFF. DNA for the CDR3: TGTGCCAGCAGCTCTGGGACATTTTCGGGCACTGAAGCTTTCTTT. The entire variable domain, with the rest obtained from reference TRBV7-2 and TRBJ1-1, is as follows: GAGVSQSPSNKVTEKGKDVELRCDPISGHTALYWYRQSLGQGLEFLIYFQGNSAPDKSGLPSDRFSAERTGGSVSTLTIQRTQQEDSAVYLCASSSGTFSGTEAFFGQGTRLTVV.

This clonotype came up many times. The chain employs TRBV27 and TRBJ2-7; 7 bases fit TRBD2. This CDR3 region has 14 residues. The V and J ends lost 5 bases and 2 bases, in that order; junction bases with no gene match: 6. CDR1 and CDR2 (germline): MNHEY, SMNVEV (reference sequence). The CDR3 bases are TGTGCCAGCAGTGAGCGGGACGGAGCCTACGAGCAGTACTTC. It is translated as CASSERDGAYEQYF.

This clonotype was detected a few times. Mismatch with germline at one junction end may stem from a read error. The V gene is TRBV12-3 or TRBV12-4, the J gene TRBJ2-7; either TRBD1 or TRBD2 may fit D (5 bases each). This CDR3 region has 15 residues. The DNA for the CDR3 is TGTGCCGGCAGTTTTTCGTGGGACGGCCTCTACGAGCAGTACTTC. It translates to CAGSFSWDGLYEQYF.

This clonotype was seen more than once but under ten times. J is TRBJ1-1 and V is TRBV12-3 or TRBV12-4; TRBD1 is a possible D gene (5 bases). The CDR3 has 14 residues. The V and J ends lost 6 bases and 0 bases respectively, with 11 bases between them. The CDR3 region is CASSWDEMNTEAFF. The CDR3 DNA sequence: TGTGCCAGCAGCTGGGACGAGATGAACACTGAAGCTTTCTTT.

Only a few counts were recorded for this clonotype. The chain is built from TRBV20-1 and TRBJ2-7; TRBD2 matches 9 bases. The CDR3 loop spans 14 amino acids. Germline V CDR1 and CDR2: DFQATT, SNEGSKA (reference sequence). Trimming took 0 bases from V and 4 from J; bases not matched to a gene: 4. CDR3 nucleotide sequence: TGCAGTGCTAGAGAGGGACTAGCAGATTACGAGCAGTACTTC. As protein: CSAREGLADYEQYF.

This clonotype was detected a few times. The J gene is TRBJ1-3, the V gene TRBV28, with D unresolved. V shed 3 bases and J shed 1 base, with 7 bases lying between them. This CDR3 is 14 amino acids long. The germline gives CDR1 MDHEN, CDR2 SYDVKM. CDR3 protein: CASSFSPSGNTIYF. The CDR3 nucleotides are TGTGCCAGCAGTTTCTCCCCTTCTGGAAACACCATATATTTT.

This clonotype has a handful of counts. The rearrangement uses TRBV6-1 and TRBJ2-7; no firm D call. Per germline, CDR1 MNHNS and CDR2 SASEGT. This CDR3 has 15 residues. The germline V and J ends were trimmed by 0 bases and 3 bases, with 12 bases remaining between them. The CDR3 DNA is TGTGCCAGCAGTGAAGCAATCTCTAGTGGCTACGAGCAGTACTTC. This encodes CASSEAISSGYEQYF.

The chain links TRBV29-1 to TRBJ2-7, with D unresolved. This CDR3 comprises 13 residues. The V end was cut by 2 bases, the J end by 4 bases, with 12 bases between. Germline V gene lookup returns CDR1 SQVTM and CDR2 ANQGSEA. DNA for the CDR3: TGCAGCGTTGAATCCAGAGCATCTTACGAGCAGTACTTC. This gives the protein CSVESRASYEQYF.

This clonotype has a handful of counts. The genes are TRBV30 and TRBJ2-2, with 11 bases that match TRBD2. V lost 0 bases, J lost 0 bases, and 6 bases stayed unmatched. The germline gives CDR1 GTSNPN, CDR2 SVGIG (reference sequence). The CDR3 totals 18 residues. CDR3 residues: CAWSVLGLAGANTGELFF. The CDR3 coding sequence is TGTGCCTGGAGTGTACTCGGACTAGCGGGCGCGAACACCGGGGAGCTGTTTTTT.

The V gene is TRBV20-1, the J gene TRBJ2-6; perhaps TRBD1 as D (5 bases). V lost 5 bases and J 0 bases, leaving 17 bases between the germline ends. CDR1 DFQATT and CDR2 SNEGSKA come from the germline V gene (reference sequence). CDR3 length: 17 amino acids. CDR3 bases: TGCAGTGCTTACCCTAGTGGGGCTAGCTCTGGGGCCAACGTCCTGACTTTC. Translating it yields CSAYPSGASSGANVLTF.

In DNA, the CDR3 is TGCGCCAGCAGCCAAACGTCCGGGAGAGGCAAAAACATTCAGTACTTC. Its protein is CASSQTSGRGKNIQYF. The rearrangement links TRBV4-1 to TRBJ2-4; the D gene is possibly TRBD2 (6 bases). From germline, CDR1 is MGHRA and CDR2 YSYEKL. The CDR3 is made up of 16 amino acids. V was trimmed by 2 bases and J by 3 bases, leaving 14 bases between them.

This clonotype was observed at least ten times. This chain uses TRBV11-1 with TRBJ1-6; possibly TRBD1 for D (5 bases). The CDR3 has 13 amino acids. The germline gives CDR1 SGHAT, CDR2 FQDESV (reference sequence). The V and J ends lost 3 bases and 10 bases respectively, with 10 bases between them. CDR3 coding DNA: TGTGCCAGCAGCTTCCAGGGATCCTCACCCCTCCACTTT. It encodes CASSFQGSSPLHF.

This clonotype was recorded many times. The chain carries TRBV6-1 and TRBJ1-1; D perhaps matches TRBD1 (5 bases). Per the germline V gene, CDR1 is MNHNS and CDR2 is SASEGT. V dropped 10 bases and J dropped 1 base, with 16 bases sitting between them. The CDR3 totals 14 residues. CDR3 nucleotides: TGTGCCACCCTGACGACAGACCGGAACACTGAAGCTTTCTTT. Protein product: CATLTTDRNTEAFF.

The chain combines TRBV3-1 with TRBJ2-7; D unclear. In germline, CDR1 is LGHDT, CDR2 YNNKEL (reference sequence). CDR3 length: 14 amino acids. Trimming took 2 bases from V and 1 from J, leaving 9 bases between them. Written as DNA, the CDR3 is TGTGCCAGCAGCCAAAGCCCTGGATCCTACGAGCAGTACTTC. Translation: CASSQSPGSYEQYF.